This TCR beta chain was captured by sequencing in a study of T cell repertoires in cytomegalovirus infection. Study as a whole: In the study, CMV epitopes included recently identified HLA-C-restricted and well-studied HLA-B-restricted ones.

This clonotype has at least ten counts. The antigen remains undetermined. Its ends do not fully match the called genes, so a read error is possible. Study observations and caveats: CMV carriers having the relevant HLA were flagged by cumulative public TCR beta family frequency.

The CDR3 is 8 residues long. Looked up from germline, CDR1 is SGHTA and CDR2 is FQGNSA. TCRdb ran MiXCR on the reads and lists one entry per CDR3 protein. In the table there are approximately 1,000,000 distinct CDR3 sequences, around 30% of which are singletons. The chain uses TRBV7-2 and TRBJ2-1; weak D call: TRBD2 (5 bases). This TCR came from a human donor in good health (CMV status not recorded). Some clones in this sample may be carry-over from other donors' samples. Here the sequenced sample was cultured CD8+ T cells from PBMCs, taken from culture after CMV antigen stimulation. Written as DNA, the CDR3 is TGCACGGGCGGGGAGCAGTTCTTC. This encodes CTGGEQFF.